The next 20 T cell receptor beta chains were all read from a single sample in a study of blood T cells in healthy people across ages (dated by TCRdb to the mid-2010s). The library was generated by 5' RACE. For sequencing, an Illumina HiSeq 2500 was employed. A second PCR of roughly 7 to 12 cycles was performed with a sample-barcoded 5' primer and a J-beta primer mix. The raw public reads went through TCRdb reprocessing: fastp at Q25, MiXCR clone calling, in-frame beta chains kept. Identical CDR3 protein sequences are pooled into one entry, listed with their most common genes and DNA. Within this sample are around 800,000 distinct CDR3 sequences, with around 24% of them counted one time only. The ten largest clones capture around 3% of the sample. In addition, the sample was reused for a study of T cells of mothers and their children.

The specimen was blood. All receptors derive from a boy younger than 18 in good health.

The rearrangement uses TRBV20-1 and TRBJ2-4, with D possibly matching TRBD2 (5 bases). V lost 0 bases and J 2 bases, leaving 14 bases between the germline ends. The CDR3 is 16 amino acids. The germline V gene has CDR1 DFQATT and CDR2 SNEGSKA (reference sequence). Written as DNA, the CDR3 is TGCAGTGCTAGAGACCTACTAGTAGAGTCCAAAAACATTCAGTACTTC. It encodes CSARDLLVESKNIQYF.

V usage is TRBV18 and J usage is TRBJ1-1, with a tentative D call TRBD1 (5 bases). The V and J ends lost 8 bases and 2 bases respectively, with 18 bases between them. Germline loops: CDR1 KGHSH, CDR2 LQKENI. The CDR3 is 15 residues long. This chain's CDR3 is CASLVGADLNTEAFF. For the CDR3, the DNA is TGTGCCAGCCTGGTAGGGGCGGACCTCAACACTGAAGCTTTCTTT.

V usage is TRBV20-1 and J usage is TRBJ2-5; D is tentatively TRBD1 or TRBD2 (5 bases each). The J call may be in error: the DNA end matches TRBJ2-7 better. CDR1 is DFQATT and CDR2 is SNEGSKA in the germline V gene (reference sequence). The CDR3 has 12 amino acids. CDR3 sequence: CSGRQGVNEQYF. In nucleotides, the CDR3 is TGCAGTGGCAGGCAGGGAGTGAACGAGCAGTACTTC.

This clonotype was found a few times. This CDR3 is CATSSSDRVYGYTF. Here the CDR3 DNA reads TGTGCCACCAGCAGTTCCGACAGGGTCTATGGCTACACCTTC. The rearrangement joins TRBV15 to TRBJ1-2; 7 bases are shared with TRBD1. Trimming at V came to 3 bases and at J to 4 bases, leaving 5 bases not matched to a gene. The germline V gene has CDR1 LNHNV and CDR2 YYDKDF (reference sequence). The CDR3 totals 14 residues.

This clonotype was picked up a small number of times. This sequence joins TRBV2 and TRBJ1-1, with unresolved D. V gave up 7 bases and J gave up 4 bases, with 7 bases separating them. This CDR3 comprises 11 residues. Germline loops: CDR1 SNHLY, CDR2 FYNNEI. The CDR3 sequence is CASNQVTEAFF. Written as DNA, the CDR3 is TGTGCCAGCAATCAGGTCACTGAAGCTTTCTTT.

This clonotype was seen only a few times. The rearrangement uses TRBV28 and TRBJ2-7; 7 positions match TRBD1. Germline V gene data show CDR1 as MDHEN and CDR2 as SYDVKM. J lost 0 bases, V lost 5 bases, and 4 bases had no gene match. CDR3 length: 14 residues. CDR3 DNA sequence: TGTGCCAGCAGTATACAGGGGTCCTCCTACGAGCAGTACTTC. It specifies CASSIQGSSYEQYF.

V usage is TRBV12-3 or TRBV12-4 and J usage is TRBJ1-2; a weak D match, TRBD1 (6 bases). The germline V and J ends were trimmed by 6 bases and 2 bases, with 16 bases remaining between them. The CDR3 length is 15 residues. CDR3 coding DNA: TGTGCCAGCAGCCCAGAGCCGGGGGGCAACTATGGCTACACCTTC. It is translated as CASSPEPGGNYGYTF.

This chain connects TRBV5-4 to TRBJ1-3; 7 bases are a match to TRBD1. V was pared by 0 bases and J by 0 bases, with 3 bases of the junction left unmatched. This CDR3 contains 16 residues. In germline, CDR1 is SGHNT, CDR2 YYREEE (reference sequence). The CDR3 sequence is CASSLGGQLSGNTIYF. CDR3 DNA: TGTGCCAGCAGCTTGGGGGGACAGCTCTCTGGAAACACCATATATTTT. The full variable domain, its missing parts supplied by reference TRBV5-4 and TRBJ1-3, is ETGVTQSPTHLIKTRGQQVTLRCSSQSGHNTVSWYQQALGQGPQFIFQYYREEENGRGNFPPRFSGLQFPNYSSELNVNALELDDSALYLCASSLGGQLSGNTIYFGEGSWLTVV.

V usage is TRBV12-3 or TRBV12-4 and J usage is TRBJ1-2; D call uncertain. The CDR3 is 13 residues long. Trimming left V 0 bases short and J 5 bases short, with 7 bases between. CDR3 coding DNA: TGTGCCAGCAGTTTAGCAGAGGGTTATGGCTACACCTTC. Translated, it gives CASSLAEGYGYTF.

V gene TRBV5-1 combines with J gene TRBJ2-5, with D possibly being TRBD2 (6 bases). The last part of the DNA fits TRBJ2-1 better; the J call may be wrong. The germline gives CDR1 SGHRS, CDR2 YFSETQ. The CDR3 has 14 amino acids. This CDR3 reads CASSPGLEFNEQFF. In nucleotides, the CDR3 is TGCGCCAGCAGCCCGGGACTTGAATTCAATGAGCAGTTCTTC.

This clonotype was counted only a few times. The chain employs TRBV12-3 or TRBV12-4 and TRBJ1-5; D gene uncertain. V lost 8 bases to trimming and J lost 4 bases, with 9 bases between them. The CDR3 runs 12 residues. The CDR3 spells CASVVGNQPQHF. CDR3 nucleotide sequence: TGTGCCAGCGTGGTCGGAAATCAGCCCCAGCATTTT.

This clonotype was found a few times. The chain combines TRBV15 with TRBJ2-1; D perhaps matches TRBD1 (7 bases). V was shortened by 3 bases and J by 4 bases, with 19 bases between the two germline ends. The CDR3 is 17 residues long. Looked up from germline, CDR1 is LNHNV and CDR2 is YYDKDF (reference sequence). The CDR3 DNA is TGTGCCACCAGCAGCCGCAGGGGGGACACCTCGTACAATGAGCAGTTCTTC. This codes for CATSSRRGDTSYNEQFF.

This clonotype was found a few times. CDR3 loop: CAWTLDRAEQFF. CDR3 DNA sequence: TGTGCCTGGACTTTGGACAGGGCTGAGCAGTTCTTC. This chain connects TRBV30 to TRBJ2-5; TRBD1 matches at 8 bases. The J call may not be correct, given that the DNA end is closer to TRBJ2-1. The germline V gene has CDR1 GTSNPN and CDR2 SVGIG (reference sequence). The CDR3 loop spans 12 amino acids.

This chain links TRBV2 with TRBJ1-6; a possible D gene is TRBD1 (5 bases). Trimming shortened V by 4 bases and J by 9 bases, and 22 bases separated the two germline ends. Germline V CDR1 and CDR2: SNHLY, FYNNEI. The CDR3 totals 17 residues. Here the CDR3 DNA reads TGTGCCAGCAGTGTACAGGAAAAAGGTCCAGGAGGTTCACCCCTCCACTTT. Encoded protein: CASSVQEKGPGGSPLHF.

This clonotype appeared once. This chain links TRBV20-1 with TRBJ2-2, with D unresolved. The V end was cut by 1 base, the J end by 0 bases, with 9 bases between. This CDR3 has 15 residues. The germline V gene encodes CDR1 DFQATT and CDR2 SNEGSKA (reference sequence). CDR3 region: CSARVKGSNTGELFF. In DNA, the CDR3 is TGCAGTGCTAGAGTCAAGGGTTCGAACACCGGGGAGCTGTTTTTT.

CDR3 DNA sequence: TGTGCCATCAGTCCGACTAGCGGGGGTTCCTACGAGCAGTACTTC. Protein: CAISPTSGGSYEQYF. This chain links TRBV10-3 with TRBJ2-7; 12 bases match TRBD2. V shed 5 bases and J 1 base; nucleotides not matched to a gene: 3. Germline values: CDR1 ENHRY, CDR2 SYGVKD. The CDR3 runs 15 residues.

This clonotype was seen a handful of times. The gene calls are TRBV10-3 and TRBJ2-3, with D possibly matching TRBD1 (6 bases). CDR3 length: 14 amino acids. V was trimmed by 11 bases and J by 2 bases, leaving 17 bases between them. Per the germline V gene, CDR1 is ENHRY and CDR2 is SYGVKD. CDR3 sequence reads: CASRGRANTDTQYF. DNA of the CDR3: TGTGCCTCCAGGGGTAGGGCTAACACAGATACGCAGTATTTT.

This clonotype has just a few counts. The genes are TRBV5-1 and TRBJ2-7; the D gene is possibly TRBD1 (5 bases). The CDR3 totals 13 residues. Germline CDR1 and CDR2: SGHRS and YFSETQ. V lost 0 bases to trimming and J lost 6 bases, with 10 bases between them. This CDR3 reads CASSLETGGEQYF. As DNA, the CDR3 is TGCGCCAGCAGCTTGGAAACAGGTGGCGAGCAGTACTTC.

The table lists this clonotype with a count of one. This chain joins TRBV28 and TRBJ2-3; D is tentatively TRBD1 or TRBD2 (5 bases each). V was trimmed by 7 bases and J by 2 bases, leaving 10 bases between them. The CDR3 has 13 amino acids. Germline CDR1 and CDR2: MDHEN and SYDVKM. The CDR3 nucleotides read TGTGCCAGCACCGGGACCAACACAGATACGCAGTATTTT. As protein: CASTGTNTDTQYF.

This clonotype was seen a few times. V is TRBV6-2 or TRBV6-3 and J is TRBJ2-3; 7 bases agree with TRBD2. The CDR3 is made up of 15 amino acids. Looked up from germline, CDR1 is MNHEY and CDR2 is SVGEGT. Trimming took 2 bases from V and 2 from J; bases not matched to a gene: 4. CDR3 in DNA: TGTGCCAGCAGTTACGGACTAGTGCCCACAGATACGCAGTATTTT. It specifies CASSYGLVPTDTQYF.